The rows below give T cell receptor beta chains drawn from one sample of a study of cytomegalovirus exposure and HLA in healthy donors. The data were produced by immunoSEQ multiplex PCR, yet TCRdb's version contains in-frame clones alone and is incomplete. The repertoire holds about 130,000 clones, with around 79% as singletons. Sequencing was done on a sample of PBMCs. These receptors all come from a man aged 35 to 55 in good health and CMV-seropositive. Both conserved end residues are part of each CDR3. D genes are given only for firm matches. Some rows mark clone size as missing; the rest say once, few, many or name a class of expanded clone.

TRBJ1-2	.	TRBD1	TRBV28	TGTGCCAGCAGTTTTTCCGGGACAGTCTATGGCTACACCTTC	CASSFSGTVYGYTF
TRBJ1-6	few	.	TRBV30	TGTGCCTGTGACAACTCCTATAATTCACCCCTCCACTTT	CACDNSYNSPLHF
TRBJ1-6	few	TRBD1	TRBV2	TGTGCCAGCAGTTACGACAGGGCGGGCTCACCCCTCCACTTT	CASSYDRAGSPLHF
TRBJ2-7	once	.	TRBV5-1	TGCGCCAGCAGCCGGGAGAGGGACTCCTACGAGCAGTACTTC	CASSRERDSYEQYF
TRBJ2-1	.	TRBD2	TRBV9	TGTGCCAGCAGCCCACGGGCTAGCGGGAGGGCCAATGAGCAGTTCTTC	CASSPRASGRANEQFF
TRBJ1-1	.	.	TRBV7-9	TGTGCCAGCAGCTTAGTGGGGGCCCTGAACACTGAAGCTTTCTTT	CASSLVGALNTEAFF
TRBJ2-5	.	TRBD1	TRBV10-3	TGTGCCATCAGTCATCCGGGACAGGGGGCGAGGGTCGGAGAGACCCAGTACTTC	CAISHPGQGARVGETQYF
TRBJ2-3	once	.	TRBV9	TGTGCCAGCAGCGAAAACTGGGGGCCAGATACGCAGTATTTT	CASSENWGPDTQYF
TRBJ1-2	.	TRBD1	TRBV19	TGTGCCAGTAGTATAGCGTACAGGGGTTCGTCACCTACCTTC	CASSIAYRGSSPTF
TRBJ2-7	.	TRBD2	TRBV28	TGTGCCAGCAGTGGTCGACTAGCGGGAGTCTACGAGCAGTACTTC	CASSGRLAGVYEQYF
TRBJ2-5	.	TRBD2	TRBV7-9	TGTGCCAGCACCTTCCCTACGACTAGCGGGAGAGGAGAGACCCAGTACTTC	CASTFPTTSGRGETQYF
TRBJ1-1	.	TRBD1	TRBV29-1	TGCAGCGCAGTGGGACAGATGAACACTGAAGCTTTCTTT	CSAVGQMNTEAFF
TRBJ1-1	.	.	TRBV28	TGTGCCAGCAGTTGGAACCGGGAAAAGCCCTTCGGTGCTGAAGCTTTCTTT	CASSWNREKPFGAEAFF
TRBJ2-7	.	.	TRBV6-6	TGTGCCAGCAGTTACTCCGGGAGCTCCTACGAGCAGTACTTC	CASSYSGSSYEQYF
TRBJ1-5	.	.	TRBV30	TGTGCCTGGAGTGTAAGTATGGGGCGTAATCAGCCCCAGCATTTT	CAWSVSMGRNQPQHF
TRBJ2-1	.	TRBD2	TRBV4-1	TGCGCCAGCAGCCGACAATCGGGAACGGGAGGGCCTTATCTGGAGTTCTTC	CASSRQSGTGGPYLEFF
TRBJ2-1	.	.	TRBV25-1	TGTGCCAGCAGTGGAATAACAGGGTGGTACAATGAGCAGTTCTTC	CASSGITGWYNEQFF
TRBJ2-1	once	.	TRBV15	TGTGCCACCAGCAGAGATATCGCCAGCTCCTACAATGAGCAGTTCTTC	CATSRDIASSYNEQFF
TRBJ2-7	few	TRBD1	TRBV5-3	TGTGCCAGAAGCTGGAACAGGGGGCGTTACTACGAGCAGTACTTC	CARSWNRGRYYEQYF
TRBJ2-1	.	TRBD2	TRBV18	TGTGCCAGCTCACCACCGGGACTAGCGGGAGGGCCAAGTAGTGAGCAGTTCTTC	CASSPPGLAGGPSSEQFF
TRBJ2-3	.	TRBD2	TRBV5-1	TGCGCCAGCAGCACTAGCGATATAACTAGAGGAGATACGCAGTATTTT	CASSTSDITRGDTQYF
TRBJ2-1	.	TRBD2	TRBV9	TGTGCCAGCAGCGGTAGCGGGATTTTCAATGAGCAGTTCTTC	CASSGSGIFNEQFF
TRBJ2-4	.	TRBD1	TRBV5-1	TGCGCCAGCAGCTTTCCCGGGGGGACAGGGGGCCCTGTCGGCAAAAACATTCAGTACTTC	CASSFPGGTGGPVGKNIQYF
TRBJ2-7	.	TRBD1	TRBV28	TGTGCCAGCAGGTCCCAGGGGGCCGAGCAGTACTTC	CASRSQGAEQYF
TRBJ2-7	.	.	TRBV6-5	TGTGCCAGCAGTCGACAGGTCGGCGAGCAGTACTTC	CASSRQVGEQYF
TRBJ2-5	.	TRBD1	TRBV5-1	TGCGCCAGCAGCTTGCCGACGGCAGGGGGCGATAAGACCCAGTACTTC	CASSLPTAGGDKTQYF
TRBJ2-1	few	TRBD1	TRBV14	TGTGCCAGCAGCCAGCCTACAGGGGAGCCCTACAATGAGCAGTTCTTC	CASSQPTGEPYNEQFF
TRBJ1-2	.	TRBD1	TRBV19	TGTGCCAGTCAAATCCGGGACAGGCTCTATGGCTACACCTTC	CASQIRDRLYGYTF
TRBJ1-4	.	.	TRBV5-6	TGTGCCAGCAGCTTGGGACAGTCCGGTGAAAAACTGTTTTTT	CASSLGQSGEKLFF
TRBJ2-7	.	.	TRBV5-1	TGCGCCAGCAGCTTGAACAGACGAGATGGCGAGCAGTACTTC	CASSLNRRDGEQYF
TRBJ1-2	.	.	TRBV19	TGTGCCAGCCGTGACGGTCAGGGGTATGGGGGCTACACCTTC	CASRDGQGYGGYTF
TRBJ2-7	.	.	TRBV4-1	TGCGCCAGCAGCCAGTGGGAGTCCTACGAGCAGTACTTC	CASSQWESYEQYF
TRBJ1-2	once	.	TRBV9	TGTGCCAGCAGCGGGTACGGGAATGACTATGGCTACACCTTC	CASSGYGNDYGYTF